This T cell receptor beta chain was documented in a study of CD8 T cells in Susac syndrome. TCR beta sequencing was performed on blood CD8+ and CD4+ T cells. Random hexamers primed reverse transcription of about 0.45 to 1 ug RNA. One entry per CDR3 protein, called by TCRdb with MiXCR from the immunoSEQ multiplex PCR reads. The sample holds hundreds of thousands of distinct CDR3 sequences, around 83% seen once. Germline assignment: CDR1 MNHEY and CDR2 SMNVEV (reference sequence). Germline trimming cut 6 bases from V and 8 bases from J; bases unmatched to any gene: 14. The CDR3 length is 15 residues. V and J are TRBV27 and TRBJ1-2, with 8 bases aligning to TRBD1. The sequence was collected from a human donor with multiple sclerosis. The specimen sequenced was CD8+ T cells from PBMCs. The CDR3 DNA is TGTGCCAGCAGCCCGGGACAGGAAAATTTAGAAGGCTACACCTTC. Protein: CASSPGQENLEGYTF.